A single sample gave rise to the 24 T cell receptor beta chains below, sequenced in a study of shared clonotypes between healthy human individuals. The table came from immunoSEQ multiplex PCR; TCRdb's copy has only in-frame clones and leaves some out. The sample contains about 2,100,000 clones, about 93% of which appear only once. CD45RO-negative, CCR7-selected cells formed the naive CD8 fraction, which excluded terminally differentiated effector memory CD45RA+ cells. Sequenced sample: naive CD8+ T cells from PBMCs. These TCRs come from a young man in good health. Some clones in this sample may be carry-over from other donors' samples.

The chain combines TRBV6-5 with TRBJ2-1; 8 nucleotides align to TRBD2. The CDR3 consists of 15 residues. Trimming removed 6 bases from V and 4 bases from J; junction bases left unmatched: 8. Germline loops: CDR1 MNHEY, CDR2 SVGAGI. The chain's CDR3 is CASSLRASGYNEQFF. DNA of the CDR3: TGTGCCAGCAGCCTACGGGCTAGCGGGTACAATGAGCAGTTCTTC.

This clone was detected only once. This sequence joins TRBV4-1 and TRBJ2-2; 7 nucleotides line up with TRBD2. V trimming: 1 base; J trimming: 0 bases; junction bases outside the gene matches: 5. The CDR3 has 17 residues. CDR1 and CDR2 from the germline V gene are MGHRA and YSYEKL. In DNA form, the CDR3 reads TGCGCCAGCAGCCAAGTTTCTAGCGGTACGAACACCGGGGAGCTGTTTTTT. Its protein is CASSQVSSGTNTGELFF.

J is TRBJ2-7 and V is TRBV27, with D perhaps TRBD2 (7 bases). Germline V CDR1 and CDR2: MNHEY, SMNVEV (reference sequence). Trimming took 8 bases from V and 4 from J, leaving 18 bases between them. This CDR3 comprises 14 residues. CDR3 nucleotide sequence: TGTGCCAGCCGCTTAGGGGGGGCTAGGTACGAGCAGTACTTC. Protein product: CASRLGGARYEQYF.

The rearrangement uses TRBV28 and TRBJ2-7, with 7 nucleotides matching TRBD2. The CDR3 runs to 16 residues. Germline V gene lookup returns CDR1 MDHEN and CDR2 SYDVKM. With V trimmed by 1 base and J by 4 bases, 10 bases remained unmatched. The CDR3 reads CASSLSSAGDGYEQYF. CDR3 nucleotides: TGTGCCAGCAGTTTATCCTCCGCGGGAGACGGGTACGAGCAGTACTTC.

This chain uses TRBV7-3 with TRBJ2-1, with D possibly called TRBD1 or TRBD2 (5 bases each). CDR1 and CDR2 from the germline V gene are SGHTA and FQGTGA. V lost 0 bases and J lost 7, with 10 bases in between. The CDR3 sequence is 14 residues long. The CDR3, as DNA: TGTGCCAGCAGCTTAACGGGGGTCTGGAATGAGCAGTTCTTC. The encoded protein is CASSLTGVWNEQFF. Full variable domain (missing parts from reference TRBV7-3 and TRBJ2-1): GAGVSQTPSNKVTEKGKYVELRCDPISGHTALYWYRQSLGQGPEFLIYFQGTGAADDSGLPNDRFFAVRPEGSVSTLKIQRTERGDSAVYLCASSLTGVWNEQFFGPGTRLTVL.

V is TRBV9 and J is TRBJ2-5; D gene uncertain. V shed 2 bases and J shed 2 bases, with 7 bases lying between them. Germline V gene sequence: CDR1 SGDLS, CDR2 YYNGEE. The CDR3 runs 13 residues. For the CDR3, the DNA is TGTGCCAGCAGCGTGGCGGTACAAGAGACCCAGTACTTC. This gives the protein CASSVAVQETQYF.

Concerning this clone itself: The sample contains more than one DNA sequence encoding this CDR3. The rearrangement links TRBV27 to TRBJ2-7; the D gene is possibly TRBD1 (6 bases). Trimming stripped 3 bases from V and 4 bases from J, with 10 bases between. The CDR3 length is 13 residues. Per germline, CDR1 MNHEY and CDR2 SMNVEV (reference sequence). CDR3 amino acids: CASSFRTDYEQYF. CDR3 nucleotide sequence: TGTGCCAGCAGTTTCCGGACAGATTACGAGCAGTACTTC.

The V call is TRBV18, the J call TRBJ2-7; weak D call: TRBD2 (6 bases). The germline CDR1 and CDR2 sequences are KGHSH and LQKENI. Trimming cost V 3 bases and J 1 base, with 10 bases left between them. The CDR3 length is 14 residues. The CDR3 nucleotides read TGTGCCAGCTCACCTTACGGGAGTTCCTACGAGCAGTACTTC. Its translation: CASSPYGSSYEQYF.

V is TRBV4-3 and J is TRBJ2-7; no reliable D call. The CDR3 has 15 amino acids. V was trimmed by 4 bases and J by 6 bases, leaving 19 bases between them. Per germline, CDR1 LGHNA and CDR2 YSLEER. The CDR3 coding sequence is TGCGCCAGCAGCCTCTACGTCACAAAATCGGGCGAGCAGTACTTC. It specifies CASSLYVTKSGEQYF.

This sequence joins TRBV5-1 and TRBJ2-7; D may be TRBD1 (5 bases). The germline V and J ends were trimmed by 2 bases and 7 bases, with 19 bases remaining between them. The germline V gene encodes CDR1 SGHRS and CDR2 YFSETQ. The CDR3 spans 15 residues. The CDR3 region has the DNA TGCGCCAGCAGCTTCCAAGGGGCCTTAGGGCCTGAGCAGTACTTC. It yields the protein CASSFQGALGPEQYF.

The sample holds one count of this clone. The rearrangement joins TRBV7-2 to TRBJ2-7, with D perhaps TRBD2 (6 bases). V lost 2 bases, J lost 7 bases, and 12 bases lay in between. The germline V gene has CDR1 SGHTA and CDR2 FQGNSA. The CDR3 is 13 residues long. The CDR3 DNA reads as TGTGCCAGCAGCTTACTGCGGGGCGGGGAGCAGTACTTC. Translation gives CASSLLRGGEQYF.

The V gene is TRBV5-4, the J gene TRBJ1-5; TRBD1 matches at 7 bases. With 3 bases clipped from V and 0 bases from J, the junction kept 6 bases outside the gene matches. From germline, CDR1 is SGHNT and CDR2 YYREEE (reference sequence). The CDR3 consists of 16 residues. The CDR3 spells CASSYRGIYSNQPQHF. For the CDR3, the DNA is TGTGCCAGCAGCTACAGGGGAATCTATAGCAATCAGCCCCAGCATTTT.

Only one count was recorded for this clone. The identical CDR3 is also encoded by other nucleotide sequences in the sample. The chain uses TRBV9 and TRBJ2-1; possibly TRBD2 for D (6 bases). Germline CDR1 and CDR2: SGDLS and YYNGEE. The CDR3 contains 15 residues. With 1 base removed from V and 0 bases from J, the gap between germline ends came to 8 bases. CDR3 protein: CASSVLAASYNEQFF. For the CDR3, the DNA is TGTGCCAGCAGCGTATTAGCGGCCTCCTACAATGAGCAGTTCTTC.

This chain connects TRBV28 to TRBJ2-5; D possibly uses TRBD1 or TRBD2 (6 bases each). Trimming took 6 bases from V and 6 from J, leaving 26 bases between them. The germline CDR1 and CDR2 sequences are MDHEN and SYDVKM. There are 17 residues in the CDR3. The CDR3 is CASSHRGAVGKLKTQYF. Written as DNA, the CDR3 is TGTGCCAGCAGCCATAGGGGGGCAGTCGGTAAATTGAAGACCCAGTACTTC.

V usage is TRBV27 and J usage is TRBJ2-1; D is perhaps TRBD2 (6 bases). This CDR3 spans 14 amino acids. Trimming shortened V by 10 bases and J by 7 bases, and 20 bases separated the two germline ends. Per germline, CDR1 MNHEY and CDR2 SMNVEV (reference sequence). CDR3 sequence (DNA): TGTGCCACCCGTTTGAGGCGGGACTCAAATGAGCAGTTCTTC. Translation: CATRLRRDSNEQFF.

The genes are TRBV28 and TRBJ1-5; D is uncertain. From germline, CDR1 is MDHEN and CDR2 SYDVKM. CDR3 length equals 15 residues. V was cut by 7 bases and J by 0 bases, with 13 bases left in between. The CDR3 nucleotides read TGTGCCAGCATAGGTTCAGTTTATAGCAATCAGCCCCAGCATTTT. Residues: CASIGSVYSNQPQHF.

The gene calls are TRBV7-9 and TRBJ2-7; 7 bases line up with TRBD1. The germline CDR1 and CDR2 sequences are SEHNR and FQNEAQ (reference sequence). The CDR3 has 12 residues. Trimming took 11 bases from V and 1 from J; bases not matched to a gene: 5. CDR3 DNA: TGTGCCTCCGAGGGGGCTTCCTACGAGCAGTACTTC. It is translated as CASEGASYEQYF.

CDR3 residues: CASSQLAGDTDTQYF. DNA of the CDR3: TGTGCCAGCAGTCAACTAGCGGGAGACACAGATACGCAGTATTTT. This chain connects TRBV27 to TRBJ2-3; 11 bases fit TRBD2. Germline values: CDR1 MNHEY, CDR2 SMNVEV (reference sequence). The CDR3 length is 15 residues. The J segment lost 2 bases and the V segment lost 5 bases, leaving 3 bases of the junction unmatched.

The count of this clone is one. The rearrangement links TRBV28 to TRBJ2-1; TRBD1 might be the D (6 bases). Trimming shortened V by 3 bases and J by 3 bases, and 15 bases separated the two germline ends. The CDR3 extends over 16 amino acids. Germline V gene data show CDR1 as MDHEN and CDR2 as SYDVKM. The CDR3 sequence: CASSFLVGGGYNEQFF. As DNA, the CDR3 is TGTGCCAGCAGTTTCTTGGTAGGGGGTGGCTACAATGAGCAGTTCTTC. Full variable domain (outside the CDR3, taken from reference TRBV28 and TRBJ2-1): DVKVTQSSRYLVKRTGEKVFLECVQDMDHENMFWYRQDPGLGLRLIYFSYDVKMKEKGDIPEGYSVSREKKERFSLILESASTNQTSMYLCASSFLVGGGYNEQFFGPGTRLTVL.

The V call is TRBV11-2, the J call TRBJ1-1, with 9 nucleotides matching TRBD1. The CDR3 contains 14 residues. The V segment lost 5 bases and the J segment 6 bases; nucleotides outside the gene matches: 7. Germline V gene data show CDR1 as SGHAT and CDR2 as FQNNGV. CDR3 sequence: CASSTRQGVPEAFF. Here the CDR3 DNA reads TGTGCCAGCAGCACAAGACAGGGGGTGCCTGAAGCTTTCTTT.

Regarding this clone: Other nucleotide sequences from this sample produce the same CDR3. As DNA, the CDR3 is TGTGCCAGCAGTTTCGTAGGAGGAGCCTACGAGCAGTACTTC. Protein sequence: CASSFVGGAYEQYF. The chain recombines TRBV27 with TRBJ2-7; D might be TRBD2 (5 bases). The CDR3 totals 14 residues. CDR1 and CDR2 from the germline V gene are MNHEY and SMNVEV (reference sequence). V was cut by 3 bases and J by 2 bases, with 11 bases left in between.

The CDR3 here is CASRDGLAGVPYEQYF. The CDR3 DNA reads TGTGCCAGCAGAGATGGACTAGCGGGAGTACCTTACGAGCAGTACTTC. The chain joins TRBV5-4 to TRBJ2-7; 13 bases are a match to TRBD2. Per the germline V gene, CDR1 is SGHNT and CDR2 is YYREEE (reference sequence). The CDR3 loop spans 16 amino acids. J lost 4 bases, V lost 5 bases, and 9 bases had no gene match. The variable domain in full, completed from reference TRBV5-4 and TRBJ2-7, reads ETGVTQSPTHLIKTRGQQVTLRCSSQSGHNTVSWYQQALGQGPQFIFQYYREEENGRGNFPPRFSGLQFPNYSSELNVNALELDDSALYLCASRDGLAGVPYEQYFGPGTRLTVT.

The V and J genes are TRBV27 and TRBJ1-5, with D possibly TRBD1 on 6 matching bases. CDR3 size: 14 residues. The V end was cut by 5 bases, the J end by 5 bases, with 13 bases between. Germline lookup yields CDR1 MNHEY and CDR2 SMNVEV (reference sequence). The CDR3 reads CASSLRTADQPQHF. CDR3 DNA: TGTGCCAGCAGTCTACGGACAGCGGATCAGCCCCAGCATTTT.

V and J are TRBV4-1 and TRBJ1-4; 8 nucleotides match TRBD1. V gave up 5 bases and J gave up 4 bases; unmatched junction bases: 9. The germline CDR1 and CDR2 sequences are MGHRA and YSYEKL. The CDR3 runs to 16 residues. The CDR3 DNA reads TGCGCCAGCAGCTCATGGACAGGGACAGGTAATGAAAAACTGTTTTTT. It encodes CASSSWTGTGNEKLFF.